These 22 T cell receptor beta chains were sequenced from one sample in a study of tumor-infiltrating lymphocytes in primary liver carcinoma. Scientists recovered RNA and DNA together from around 20-30 mg of unsorted bulk tissue. Total RNA (around 500 ng) served as template for TCR beta cDNA synthesis primed by a constant-region primer. ARM-PCR, slightly modified, supplied the TCR beta libraries through three nested multiplex PCR rounds. Primers for the first two PCR rounds were TRBV1-TRBV30 forward primers and a C-beta reverse primer (around 10 cycles per round). TCRdb reanalysed the multiplex PCR reads using MiXCR and keeps one entry per CDR3 protein. The repertoire holds approximately 88,000 distinct CDR3 sequences, about 70% seen once, with 27% in the top ten. Sample: tumor-adjacent normal liver tissue. These receptors were taken from a man aged 40-49 years with primary liver carcinoma and hepatitis B virus infection.

This clonotype was recorded many times. This chain joins TRBV5-5 and TRBJ2-2, with a possible D match to TRBD1 (6 bases). The CDR3 length is 15 residues. Germline V gene lookup returns CDR1 SGHKS and CDR2 YYEKEE (reference sequence). Deletions cut 1 base from V and 3 bases from J, with 10 bases between. As DNA, the CDR3 is TGTGCCAGCAGCTTGTCAGGGGAACACACCGGGGAGCTGTTTTTT. Translated, it gives CASSLSGEHTGELFF.

As for this clonotype: One end of the junction is discordant with germline, which a read error may explain. This chain connects TRBV6-5 to TRBJ1-3; TRBD1 matches at 8 bases. This CDR3 contains 14 residues. The V gene's germline CDR1 is MNHEY and CDR2 SVGAGI. The chain's CDR3 is CVSRMTGDSYTIYF. The CDR3, as DNA: TGTGTCAGCAGGATGACAGGGGACTCATATACCATATATTTT.

Regarding this clonotype: One end of the junction is discordant with germline, which a read error may explain. The chain has TRBV5-1 and TRBJ2-1, with TRBD2 identical over 10 bases. The CDR3 has 16 residues. CDR1 is SGHRS and CDR2 is YFSETQ in the germline V gene. CDR3 in DNA: TGCGCCAGCGAGAAACTAGCGGGAATCTCCTACAATGAGCAGTTCTTT. Encoded protein: CASEKLAGISYNEQFF.

The sample holds many counts of this clonotype. The V gene is TRBV7-8, the J gene TRBJ2-7; a possible D gene is TRBD1 (7 bases). The V gene's germline CDR1 is SGHVS and CDR2 FQNEAQ. V was shortened by 4 bases and J by 6 bases, with 10 bases between the two germline ends. The length of the CDR3 is 12 residues. CDR3 residues: CASSSQGGEQYF. The DNA of the CDR3 is TGTGCCAGCAGCTCCCAGGGGGGCGAGCAGTACTTC.

The V call is TRBV5-1, the J call TRBJ1-5; TRBD1 might be the D (5 bases). Germline assignment: CDR1 SGHRS and CDR2 YFSETQ. CDR3 length: 14 amino acids. V dropped 1 base and J dropped 3 bases, with 8 bases sitting between them. CDR3 coding DNA: TGCGCCAGCAGCTTGTCAGGGAACAATCAGCCCCAGCATTTT. This encodes CASSLSGNNQPQHF.

A remark on this clonotype: A much larger clonotype is one base distant, so this may be a read error. The chain has TRBV5-5 and TRBJ2-3; D uncertain. Trimming removed 0 bases from V and 10 bases from J, with 9 bases in between. The CDR3 is made up of 12 amino acids. Germline loops: CDR1 SGHKS, CDR2 YYEKEE (reference sequence). The CDR3 DNA is TGTGCCAGCAGCTTGGAAGGAAATCCGCAGTATTTT. Its protein product is CASSLEGNPQYF.

Regarding this clonotype: At one boundary the junction diverges from the germline segment, which might be a read error. The chain has TRBV11-2 and TRBJ2-4; D uncertain. Germline CDR1 reads SGHAT; CDR2 reads FQNNGV. This CDR3 is built from 16 residues. For the CDR3, the DNA is TGTGGCAGCAGCTCTTCGGCCCTCGGGGCCAAAAACATTCAGTACTTC. Residues: CGSSSSALGAKNIQYF. Full variable domain (outside the CDR3, taken from reference TRBV11-2 and TRBJ2-4): EAGVAQSPRYKIIEKRQSVAFWCNPISGHATLYWYQQILGQGPKLLIQFQNNGVVDDSQLPKDRFSAERLKGVDSTLKIQPAKLEDSAVYLCGSSSSALGAKNIQYFGAGTRLSVL.

This rearrangement joins TRBV5-1 to TRBJ1-1; TRBD1 aligns across 9 bases. This CDR3 is built from 13 residues. Germline CDR1 is SGHRS and CDR2 is YFSETQ. The V segment lost 5 bases and the J segment 7 bases; nucleotides outside the gene matches: 6. The CDR3 region is CASSTGQGNEAFF. The DNA for the CDR3 is TGCGCCAGCAGTACAGGACAGGGGAATGAAGCTTTCTTT.

Notes on this clonotype: It may be a read error: a sequence one base away is much more abundant. CDR3 amino acids: CASSLAGTLKDYEHYF. As DNA, the CDR3 is TGTGCCAGCAGCTTGGCCGGGACACTAAAAGACTACGAGCACTACTTC. V is TRBV5-4 and J is TRBJ2-7; D is possibly TRBD1 (6 bases). This CDR3 is built from 16 residues. Germline CDR1 SGHNT, CDR2 YYREEE (reference sequence).

Comment on this clonotype: A read error may be the cause here, since a much bigger clone is one base away. The V and J genes are TRBV29-1 and TRBJ2-4, with D uncertain. This CDR3 contains 13 residues. CDR1 and CDR2 (germline): SQVTM, ANQGSEA. CDR3 region: CSVLGAAKNTQYF. CDR3 sequence (DNA): TGCAGCGTTCTGGGTGCGGCCAAAAACACTCAGTACTTC.

The sample holds many counts of this clonotype. The chain couples TRBV6-1 to TRBJ1-5; D gene uncertain. The CDR3 spans 10 residues. CDR1 MNHNS and CDR2 SASEGT come from the germline V gene. V was clipped by 7 bases and J by 5 bases, with 3 bases between them. CDR3 region: CASNYQPQHF. The DNA for the CDR3 is TGTGCCAGCAATTATCAGCCCCAGCATTTT.

This clonotype has at least ten counts. The chain is built from TRBV6-6 and TRBJ1-2; 9 bases map to TRBD1. CDR1 MNHNY and CDR2 SVGAGI come from the germline V gene (reference sequence). The length of the CDR3 is 13 residues. The trim removed 7 bases at V and 8 bases at J, leaving 8 bases unmatched. The CDR3 bases are TGTGCCAGCACCAAGGTGGACAGGGGCGGCTACACCTTC. This encodes CASTKVDRGGYTF.

This clonotype was seen at least ten times. Here the CDR3 reads CASSEGNRYEQYF. The DNA of the CDR3 is TGTGCCAGCAGTGAAGGAAACCGCTACGAGCAGTACTTC. The chain recombines TRBV6-1 with TRBJ2-7; D is unresolved. Germline-derived CDR1 and CDR2 are MNHNS and SASEGT. The CDR3 extends over 13 amino acids. V lost 1 base, J lost 3 bases, and 7 bases lay in between.

In this sample, this clonotype turned up many times. This chain's CDR3 is CASSYGGTEAGNEQFF. CDR3 in DNA: TGTGCCAGCAGTTACGGGGGGACGGAGGCGGGGAATGAGCAGTTCTTC. The rearrangement joins TRBV6-6 to TRBJ2-1; tentative D call: TRBD2 (6 bases). The germline V and J ends were trimmed by 2 bases and 7 bases, with 18 bases remaining between them. Germline assignment: CDR1 MNHNY and CDR2 SVGAGI (reference sequence). This CDR3 spans 16 amino acids.

This clonotype was observed a handful of times. The chain couples TRBV30 to TRBJ2-5; TRBD1 might be the D (5 bases). Trimming took off 0 bases at V and 10 bases at J, with 15 bases between the two ends. This CDR3 has 13 amino acids. Per germline, CDR1 GTSNPN and CDR2 SVGIG (reference sequence). The CDR3 DNA reads as TGTGCCTGGAGTGTTAGGACGCCCCAGGGCCAGTACTTC. Its translation is CAWSVRTPQGQYF.

As for this clonotype: Since a much larger clone is just one base distant, this may be a read error. V and J are TRBV12-3 or TRBV12-4 and TRBJ1-5; perhaps TRBD1 as D (5 bases). This CDR3 is 15 amino acids long. In nucleotides, the CDR3 is TGTGCCAGCAGTCCCGACGGACATAGCAATCAGCCCCAGCTTTTT. This gives the protein CASSPDGHSNQPQLF.

Points on this clonotype: At one of its ends the junction is not consistent with the germline gene, which may arise from a read error. The chain recombines TRBV12-5 with TRBJ2-1; the match to TRBD1 covers 8 bases. Germline values: CDR1 LGHNT, CDR2 FRNRAP. The CDR3 consists of 16 residues. The CDR3 spells CANGNQGAPRNDELFF. CDR3 bases: TGTGCTAATGGTAATCAGGGGGCTCCTCGAAACGATGAGCTGTTCTTC. Variable domain in full (rest from reference TRBV12-5 and TRBJ2-1): DARVTQTPRHKVTEMGQEVTMRCQPILGHNTVFWYRQTMMQGLELLAYFRNRAPLDDSGMPKDRFSAEMPDATLATLKIQPSEPRDSAVYFCANGNQGAPRNDELFFGPGTRLTVL.

V usage is TRBV2 and J usage is TRBJ2-5, with 9 bases that match TRBD2. The trim removed 8 bases at V and 3 bases at J, leaving 7 bases unmatched. The CDR3 contains 14 residues. Per the germline V gene, CDR1 is SNHLY and CDR2 is FYNNEI. The CDR3 sequence is CASYSGRIKETQYF. CDR3 DNA sequence: TGTGCCAGCTACAGCGGGAGGATAAAAGAGACCCAGTACTTC.

As concerns this clonotype: This could be a read error, since a much larger clone is one nucleotide away. The chain uses TRBV6-6 and TRBJ2-1; no definite D call. Germline V gene sequence: CDR1 MNHNY, CDR2 SVGAGI (reference sequence). The length of the CDR3 is 14 residues. The chain's CDR3 is CTSSSHTSSNEQFF. The CDR3 coding sequence is TGTACCAGCAGTTCGCATACGTCGAGCAATGAGCAGTTCTTC.

This clonotype was recorded a few times. V usage is TRBV7-8 and J usage is TRBJ1-4; maybe TRBD1 (5 bases). The CDR3 consists of 12 residues. Between the trimmed V and J ends, which lost 5 bases and 12 bases, there was a span of 13 bases. Germline loops: CDR1 SGHVS, CDR2 FQNEAQ. The CDR3 sequence is CASSLWDEELFF. The CDR3, as DNA: TGTGCCAGCAGCCTTTGGGACGAAGAACTGTTTTTT.

This clonotype was counted ten times or more. CDR3 sequence reads: CASSYLGDLETQYF. DNA for the CDR3: TGTGCCAGCAGTTACTTAGGGGACCTAGAGACCCAGTACTTC. The chain is built from TRBV6-6 and TRBJ2-5, with D possibly called TRBD1 or TRBD2 (5 bases each). The CDR3 runs 14 residues. V was pared by 1 base and J by 4 bases, with 10 bases between. The germline CDR1 and CDR2 sequences are MNHNY and SVGAGI (reference sequence).

This clonotype has a count of ten or more. The V call is TRBV4-2, the J call TRBJ1-5; no clear D. Germline loops: CDR1 LGHNA, CDR2 YNFKEQ. Trimming took 0 bases from V and 6 from J, leaving 6 bases between them. This CDR3 has 13 amino acids. CDR3 DNA: TGTGCCAGCAGCCAAGATTCTCTTCAGCCCCAGCATTTT. Translating gives CASSQDSLQPQHF.